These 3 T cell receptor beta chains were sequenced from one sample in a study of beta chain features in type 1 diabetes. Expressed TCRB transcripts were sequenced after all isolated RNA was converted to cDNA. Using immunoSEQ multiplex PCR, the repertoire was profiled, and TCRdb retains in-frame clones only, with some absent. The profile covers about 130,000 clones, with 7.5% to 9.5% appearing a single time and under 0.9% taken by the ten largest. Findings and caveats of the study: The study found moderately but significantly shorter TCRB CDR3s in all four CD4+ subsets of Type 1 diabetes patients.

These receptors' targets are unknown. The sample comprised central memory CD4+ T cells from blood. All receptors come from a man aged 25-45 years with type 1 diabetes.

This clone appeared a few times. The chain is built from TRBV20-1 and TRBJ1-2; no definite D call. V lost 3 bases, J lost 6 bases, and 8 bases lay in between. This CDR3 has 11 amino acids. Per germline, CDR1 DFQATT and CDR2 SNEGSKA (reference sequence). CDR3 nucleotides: TGCAGTGCTAGGTACATCGATGGCTACACCTTC. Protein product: CSARYIDGYTF.

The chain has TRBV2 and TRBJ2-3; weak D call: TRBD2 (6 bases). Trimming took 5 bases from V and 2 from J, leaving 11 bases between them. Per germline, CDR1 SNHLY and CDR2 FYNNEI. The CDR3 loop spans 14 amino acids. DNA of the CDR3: TGTGCCAGCAGTCTGCGGGGTCACACAGATACGCAGTATTTT. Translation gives CASSLRGHTDTQYF. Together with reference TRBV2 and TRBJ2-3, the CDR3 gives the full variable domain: EPEVTQTPSHQVTQMGQEVILRCVPISNHLYFYWYRQILGQKVEFLVSFYNNEISEKSEIFDDQFSVERPDGSNFTLKIRSTKLEDSAMYFCASSLRGHTDTQYFGPGTRLTVL.

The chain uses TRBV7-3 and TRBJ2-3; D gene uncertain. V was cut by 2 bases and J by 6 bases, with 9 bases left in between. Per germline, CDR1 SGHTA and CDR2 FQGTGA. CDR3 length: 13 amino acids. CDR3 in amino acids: CASSLGPKDTQYF. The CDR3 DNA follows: TGTGCCAGCAGCTTAGGGCCTAAGGATACGCAGTATTTT.